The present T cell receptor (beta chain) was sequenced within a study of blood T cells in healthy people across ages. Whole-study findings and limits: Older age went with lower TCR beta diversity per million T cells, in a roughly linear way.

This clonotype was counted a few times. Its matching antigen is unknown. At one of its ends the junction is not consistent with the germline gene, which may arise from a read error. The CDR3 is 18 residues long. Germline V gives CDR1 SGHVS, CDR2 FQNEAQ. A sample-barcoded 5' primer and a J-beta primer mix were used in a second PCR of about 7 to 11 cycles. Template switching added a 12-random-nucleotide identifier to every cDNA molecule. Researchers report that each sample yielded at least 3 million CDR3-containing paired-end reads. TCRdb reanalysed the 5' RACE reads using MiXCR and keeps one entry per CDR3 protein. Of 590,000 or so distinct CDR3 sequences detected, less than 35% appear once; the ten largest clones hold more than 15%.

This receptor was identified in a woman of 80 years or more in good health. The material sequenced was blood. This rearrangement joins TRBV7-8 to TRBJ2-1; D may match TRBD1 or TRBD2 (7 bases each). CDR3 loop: CASGLGQGGGLRNNEQFF. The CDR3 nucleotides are TGTGCCAGCGGCTTGGGGCAGGGGGGAGGGCTCCGGAACAATGAGCAGTTCTTC. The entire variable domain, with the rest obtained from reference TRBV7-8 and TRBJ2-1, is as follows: GAGVSQSPRYKVAKRGQDVALRCDPISGHVSLFWYQQALGQGPEFLTYFQNEAQLDKSGLPSDRFFAERPEGSVSTLKIQRTQQEDSAVYLCASGLGQGGGLRNNEQFFGPGTRLTVL.